A single sample is the source of the 28 T cell receptor beta chains below, sequenced in a study of cytomegalovirus exposure and HLA in healthy donors. The table came from immunoSEQ multiplex PCR; TCRdb's copy has only in-frame clones and leaves some out. The data hold 100,000 or so clones, with 85% observed a single time. The sequencing sample was made of PBMCs. These receptors were collected from a man aged 18-30 years in good health and CMV-seropositive.

This clone occurred once. V is TRBV6-1 and J is TRBJ1-1; D is perhaps TRBD1 (5 bases). Germline V CDR1 and CDR2: MNHNS, SASEGT. V dropped 2 bases and J dropped 7 bases, with 17 bases sitting between them. The CDR3 spans 15 residues. CDR3 region: CASSERPDRGNEAFF. In nucleotides, the CDR3 is TGTGCCAGCAGTGAAAGGCCGGACCGGGGGAATGAAGCTTTCTTT.

Concerning this clone: At the DNA level, this CDR3 is encoded by other sequences in the same sample as well. This chain joins TRBV6-6 and TRBJ1-1, with TRBD1 as a possible D gene (5 bases). The germline gives CDR1 MNHNY, CDR2 SVGAGI (reference sequence). The CDR3 spans 11 residues. V was trimmed by 6 bases and J by 3 bases, leaving 5 bases between them. CDR3 sequence (DNA): TGTGCCAGCAGCAGGGACACTGAAGCTTTCTTT. Its protein is CASSRDTEAFF.

The V gene is TRBV28, the J gene TRBJ2-7; TRBD1 agrees at 8 bases. The V gene end was trimmed by 5 bases and the J gene end by 3 bases; junction bases not matched to a gene: 6. The length of the CDR3 is 14 residues. The germline CDR1 and CDR2 sequences are MDHEN and SYDVKM. CDR3 DNA: TGTGCCAGCAGTCCCCCTACAGGGGGCTACGAGCAGTACTTC. Its protein product is CASSPPTGGYEQYF.

A single count supports this clone. The V and J genes are TRBV29-1 and TRBJ2-1, with TRBD2 identical over 8 bases. This CDR3 spans 16 amino acids. Germline V gene lookup returns CDR1 SQVTM and CDR2 ANQGSEA. The trim removed 3 bases at V and 0 bases at J, leaving 7 bases unmatched. The DNA for the CDR3 is TGCAGCGTTGATTTACGCGGGAGGCTCTCCTACAATGAGCAGTTCTTC. This gives the protein CSVDLRGRLSYNEQFF.

V gene TRBV7-2 combines with J gene TRBJ2-7; D not resolved. CDR1 is SGHTA and CDR2 is FQGNSA in the germline V gene. The length of the CDR3 is 16 residues. Between the trimmed V and J ends, which lost 1 base and 3 bases, there was a span of 16 bases. Written as DNA, the CDR3 is TGTGCCAGCAGCTTAGTGGGGATTGGGAAAGACTACGAGCAGTACGTC. Its translation: CASSLVGIGKDYEQYV.

The gene calls are TRBV2 and TRBJ1-4; D unresolved. The V end was cut by 6 bases, the J end by 2 bases, with 13 bases between. This CDR3 is built from 15 residues. CDR1 SNHLY and CDR2 FYNNEI come from the germline V gene. CDR3 amino acids: CASRSLKATNEKLFF. The CDR3 coding sequence is TGTGCCAGCAGAAGCCTAAAAGCCACTAATGAAAAACTGTTTTTT. Combining the CDR3 with reference TRBV2 and TRBJ1-4 gives the whole variable domain EPEVTQTPSHQVTQMGQEVILRCVPISNHLYFYWYRQILGQKVEFLVSFYNNEISEKSEIFDDQFSVERPDGSNFTLKIRSTKLEDSAMYFCASRSLKATNEKLFFGSGTQLSVL.

Here the CDR3 reads CASSTEGGVNTEAFF. DNA of the CDR3: TGTGCCAGTAGTACCGAGGGGGGGGTGAACACTGAAGCTTTCTTT. V is TRBV19 and J is TRBJ1-1; tentative D call: TRBD1 (6 bases). The CDR3 is made up of 15 amino acids. V gave up 4 bases and J gave up 0 bases, with 12 bases separating them. The V gene's germline CDR1 is LNHDA and CDR2 SQIVND (reference sequence).

The chain combines TRBV7-8 with TRBJ2-3; a possible D gene is TRBD2 (5 bases). Trimming shortened V by 2 bases and J by 3 bases, and 12 bases separated the two germline ends. This CDR3 comprises 15 residues. Germline V gene data show CDR1 as SGHVS and CDR2 as FQNEAQ. CDR3 sequence: CASSLWTLGTDTQYF. The CDR3 region has the DNA TGTGCCAGCAGCTTATGGACTCTCGGGACAGATACGCAGTATTTT.

This chain uses TRBV19 with TRBJ1-1, with unresolved D. This CDR3 has 14 residues. CDR1 and CDR2 (germline): LNHDA, SQIVND (reference sequence). V lost 0 bases to trimming and J lost 2 bases, with 7 bases between them. This CDR3 is CASSIDWSNTEAFF. In DNA, the CDR3 is TGTGCCAGTAGTATAGATTGGAGTAACACTGAAGCTTTCTTT. Filled out from reference TRBV19 and TRBJ1-1, the complete variable domain reads DGGITQSPKYLFRKEGQNVTLSCEQNLNHDAMYWYRQDPGQGLRLIYYSQIVNDFQKGDIAEGYSVSREKKESFPLTVTSAQKNPTAFYLCASSIDWSNTEAFFGQGTRLTVV.

This clone was counted once. This chain connects TRBV18 to TRBJ2-1; D is uncertain. This CDR3 region has 13 residues. Germline CDR1 and CDR2: KGHSH and LQKENI. V lost 8 bases and J 5 bases, leaving 13 bases between the germline ends. CDR3 nucleotides: TGTGCCAGCCCCGCCCGAGAGCACAATGAGCAGTTCTTC. Translation: CASPAREHNEQFF.

This clone was found once. The chain joins TRBV9 to TRBJ1-2; D is perhaps TRBD1 (6 bases). V lost 0 bases and J lost 7, with 28 bases in between. Germline V gene sequence: CDR1 SGDLS, CDR2 YYNGEE. This CDR3 has 19 residues. The CDR3 spells CASSVEGEPTEGDSGGYTF. CDR3 DNA sequence: TGTGCCAGCAGCGTAGAGGGGGAGCCGACAGAAGGGGATTCTGGTGGCTACACCTTC.

The chain couples TRBV5-1 to TRBJ1-2; TRBD1 matches 7 bases. V gave up 1 base and J gave up 2 bases; unmatched junction bases: 2. This CDR3 has 14 amino acids. Germline V lookup: CDR1 SGHRS, CDR2 YFSETQ. In DNA, the CDR3 is TGCGCCAGCAGCTTGCTGGGACAGAACTATGGCTACACCTTC. This codes for CASSLLGQNYGYTF.

The V gene is TRBV25-1, the J gene TRBJ2-2; TRBD1 might be the D (5 bases). In germline, CDR1 is MGHDK, CDR2 SYGVNS. V lost 2 bases and J 4 bases, leaving 14 bases between the germline ends. The CDR3 covers 16 residues. CDR3 nucleotides: TGTGCCAGCAGTGAAAAGGGGTCATTATTCACCGGGGAGCTGTTTTTT. Protein sequence: CASSEKGSLFTGELFF.

V and J are TRBV9 and TRBJ1-4, with D possibly being TRBD1 (6 bases). CDR3 length: 16 amino acids. CDR1 and CDR2 from the germline V gene are SGDLS and YYNGEE. V lost 0 bases and J lost 4, with 13 bases in between. This chain's CDR3 is CASSVAPDSYNEKLFF. For the CDR3, the DNA is TGTGCCAGCAGCGTAGCTCCGGACAGTTATAATGAAAAACTGTTTTTT.

Note on this clone: This sample includes further DNA sequences coding for the same CDR3. The V and J genes are TRBV19 and TRBJ1-1, with D unclear. The CDR3 sequence is 11 residues long. From germline, CDR1 is LNHDA and CDR2 SQIVND (reference sequence). V lost 5 bases and J 2 bases, leaving 3 bases between the germline ends. The CDR3 bases are TGTGCCAGTAGTTTAAACACTGAAGCTTTCTTT. As protein: CASSLNTEAFF.

In this sample, this clone turned up once. The chain joins TRBV9 to TRBJ1-1, with D perhaps TRBD1 (6 bases). Germline assignment: CDR1 SGDLS and CDR2 YYNGEE. This CDR3 has 15 residues. The V end was cut by 4 bases, the J end by 4 bases, with 17 bases between. CDR3: CASSPLGGGGTEAFF. CDR3 sequence (DNA): TGTGCCAGCAGCCCCTTAGGGGGGGGAGGCACTGAAGCTTTCTTT.

The CDR3 reads CASSSRQGSTGELFF. The CDR3, as DNA: TGTGCCAGCAGCTCCCGACAGGGAAGCACCGGGGAGCTGTTTTTT. The chain combines TRBV7-6 with TRBJ2-2; 7 bases align to TRBD1. Trimming removed 4 bases from V and 4 bases from J; junction bases left unmatched: 6. The CDR3 has 15 amino acids. Germline V gene lookup returns CDR1 SGHVS and CDR2 FNYEAQ.

This clone was counted only a few times. The chain is built from TRBV28 and TRBJ2-7, with TRBD1 matching 9 bases. The CDR3 is made up of 14 amino acids. Trimming took 7 bases from V and 2 from J; bases not matched to a gene: 6. In germline, CDR1 is MDHEN, CDR2 SYDVKM. CDR3 amino acids: CASNRGQGAYEQYF. The CDR3 nucleotides are TGTGCCAGCAATAGGGGACAGGGTGCCTACGAGCAGTACTTC.

The CDR3 DNA follows: TGTGCCAGCAGTGATTTCGGTTGGGGAGGGCGGGATGAGCAGTTCTTC. Amino acid sequence: CASSDFGWGGRDEQFF. This chain connects TRBV25-1 to TRBJ2-1, with TRBD2 matching over 7 bases. V was clipped by 3 bases and J by 8 bases; unmatched bases: 13. The CDR3 has 16 amino acids. The germline V gene has CDR1 MGHDK and CDR2 SYGVNS.

V gene TRBV6-1 combines with J gene TRBJ2-1, with 13 bases aligning to TRBD2. The junction had 4 bases not matched to a gene; V was cut back by 3 bases and J by 8 bases. Per germline, CDR1 MNHNS and CDR2 SASEGT. The CDR3 has 15 amino acids. CDR3 amino acids: CASSDGLAGVDEQFF. CDR3 DNA: TGTGCCAGCAGTGACGGACTAGCGGGAGTAGATGAGCAGTTCTTC.

CDR3: CASSADRDRPGEQFF. CDR3 in DNA: TGTGCCAGCAGCGCGGACAGGGACCGACCCGGTGAGCAGTTCTTC. The chain employs TRBV5-4 and TRBJ2-1; 8 bases line up with TRBD1. Germline V gives CDR1 SGHNT, CDR2 YYREEE (reference sequence). The trim removed 4 bases at V and 9 bases at J, leaving 12 bases unmatched. The CDR3 is 15 amino acids.

The chain carries TRBV5-4 and TRBJ2-7; D perhaps matches TRBD1 (6 bases). V lost 4 bases to trimming and J lost 1 base, with 15 bases between them. The CDR3 is 15 residues long. The germline V gene encodes CDR1 SGHNT and CDR2 YYREEE (reference sequence). CDR3: CASSPVAGQSYEQYF. CDR3 DNA sequence: TGTGCCAGCAGCCCCGTGGCCGGACAGTCCTACGAGCAGTACTTC.

The rearrangement uses TRBV7-9 and TRBJ2-3, with 11 bases identical to TRBD2. From germline, CDR1 is SEHNR and CDR2 FQNEAQ (reference sequence). V trimming: 3 bases; J trimming: 7 bases; junction bases outside the gene matches: 18. CDR3 length equals 19 residues. CDR3 sequence reads: CASSFLKGYSGRAPNTQYF. DNA for the CDR3: TGTGCCAGCAGCTTCCTGAAGGGGTATAGCGGGAGGGCACCAAATACGCAGTATTTT.

This clone turned up a few times. DNA for the CDR3: TGTGCCACCCAAAAGACAGGGGCGAACACCGGGGAGCTGTTTTTT. Amino acids: CATQKTGANTGELFF. The J gene is TRBJ2-2, the V gene TRBV2; 8 bases match TRBD1. The germline CDR1 and CDR2 sequences are SNHLY and FYNNEI. V lost 10 bases and J lost 0; bases outside the gene matches: 7. The CDR3 covers 15 residues.

The chain employs TRBV6-1 and TRBJ2-7; TRBD2 aligns across 13 bases. Germline-derived CDR1 and CDR2 are MNHNS and SASEGT. This CDR3 has 17 amino acids. V gave up 1 base and J gave up 4 bases; unmatched junction bases: 7. This CDR3 is CASSEVGLAGAAYEQYF. As DNA, the CDR3 is TGTGCCAGCAGTGAAGTCGGACTAGCGGGAGCAGCGTACGAGCAGTACTTC.

The J gene is TRBJ2-7, the V gene TRBV27; perhaps TRBD2 as D (6 bases). V dropped 6 bases and J dropped 2 bases, with 17 bases sitting between them. Germline V gives CDR1 MNHEY, CDR2 SMNVEV (reference sequence). The CDR3 consists of 15 residues. As DNA, the CDR3 is TGTGCCAGCAGCCCCATCTCAGGAGGGACCTACGAGCAGTACGTC. Its protein product is CASSPISGGTYEQYV.

The CDR3 DNA reads as TGTGCCAGCGGGTCGGGAGGGGGCACAGATACGCAGTATTTT. Amino acid sequence: CASGSGGGTDTQYF. The chain has TRBV28 and TRBJ2-3, with 8 nucleotides matching TRBD2. The CDR3 runs 14 residues. Trimming at V came to 8 bases and at J to 1 base, leaving 5 bases not matched to a gene. Germline V gene lookup returns CDR1 MDHEN and CDR2 SYDVKM.

The gene calls are TRBV4-1 and TRBJ1-5; 8 positions agree with TRBD1. Germline CDR1 is MGHRA and CDR2 is YSYEKL. The CDR3 runs to 15 residues. J gave up 4 bases and V 3 bases, and 5 bases lay outside the gene matches. CDR3 coding DNA: TGCGCCAGCAGCCATCCGGACAGGGAGAATCAGCCCCAGCATTTT. The encoded protein is CASSHPDRENQPQHF.